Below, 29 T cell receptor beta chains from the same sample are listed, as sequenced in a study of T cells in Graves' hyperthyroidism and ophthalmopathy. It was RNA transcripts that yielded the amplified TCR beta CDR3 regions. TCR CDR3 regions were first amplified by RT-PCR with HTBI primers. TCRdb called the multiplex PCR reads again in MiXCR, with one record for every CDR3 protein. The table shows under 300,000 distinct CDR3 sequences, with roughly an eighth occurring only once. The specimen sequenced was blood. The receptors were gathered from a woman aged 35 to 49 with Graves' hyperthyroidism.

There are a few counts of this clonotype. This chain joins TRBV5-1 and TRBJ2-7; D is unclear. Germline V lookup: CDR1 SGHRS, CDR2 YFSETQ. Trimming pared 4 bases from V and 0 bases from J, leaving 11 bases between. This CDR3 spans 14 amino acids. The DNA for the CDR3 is TGCGCCAGCAGCCCCTTTGAAAGCTCCTACGAGCAGTACTTC. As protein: CASSPFESSYEQYF.

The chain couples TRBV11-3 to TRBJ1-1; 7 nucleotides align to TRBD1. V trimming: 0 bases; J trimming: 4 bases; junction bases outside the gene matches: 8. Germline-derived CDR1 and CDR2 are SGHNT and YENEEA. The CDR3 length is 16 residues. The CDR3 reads CASSLDLRQGFTEAFF. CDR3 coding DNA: TGTGCCAGCAGCTTAGATCTCCGACAGGGATTCACTGAAGCTTTCTTT.

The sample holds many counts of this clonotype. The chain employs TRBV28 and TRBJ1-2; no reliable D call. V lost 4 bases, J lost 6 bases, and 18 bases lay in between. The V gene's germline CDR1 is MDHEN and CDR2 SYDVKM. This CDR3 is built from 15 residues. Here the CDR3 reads CASSSEAYGVHGYTF. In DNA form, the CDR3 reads TGTGCCAGCAGTTCTGAGGCCTACGGGGTCCATGGCTACACCTTC.

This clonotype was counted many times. The CDR3 region has the DNA TGTGCCAGCAGACAGACTAGCAGCTACGAGCAGTACTTC. Translated: CASRQTSSYEQYF. The J gene is TRBJ2-7, the V gene TRBV2; 7 bases fit TRBD2. CDR1 and CDR2 from the germline V gene are SNHLY and FYNNEI. The CDR3 extends over 13 amino acids. The ends lost 6 bases at V and 3 bases at J; junction bases unmatched: 5. Full variable domain (rest looked up from reference TRBV2 and TRBJ2-7): EPEVTQTPSHQVTQMGQEVILRCVPISNHLYFYWYRQILGQKVEFLVSFYNNEISEKSEIFDDQFSVERPDGSNFTLKIRSTKLEDSAMYFCASRQTSSYEQYFGPGTRLTVT.

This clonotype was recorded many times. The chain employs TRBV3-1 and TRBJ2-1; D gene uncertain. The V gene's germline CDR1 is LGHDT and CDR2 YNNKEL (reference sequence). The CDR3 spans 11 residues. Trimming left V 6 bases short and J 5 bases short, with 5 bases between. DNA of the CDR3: TGTGCCAGCAGATTAAACAATGAGCAGTTCTTC. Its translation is CASRLNNEQFF.

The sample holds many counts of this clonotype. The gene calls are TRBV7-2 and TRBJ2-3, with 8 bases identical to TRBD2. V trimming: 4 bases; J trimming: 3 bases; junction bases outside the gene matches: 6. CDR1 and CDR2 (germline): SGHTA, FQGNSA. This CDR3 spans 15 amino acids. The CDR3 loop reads CASSSGTSWTDTQYF. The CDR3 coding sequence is TGTGCCAGCAGCTCGGGGACTAGTTGGACAGATACGCAGTATTTT.

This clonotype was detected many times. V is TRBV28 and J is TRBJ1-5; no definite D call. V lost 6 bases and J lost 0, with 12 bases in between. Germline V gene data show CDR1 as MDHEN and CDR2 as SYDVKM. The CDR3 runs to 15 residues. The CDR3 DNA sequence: TGTGCCAGCAGCTTGGGAGTCTATAGCAATCAGCCCCAGCATTTT. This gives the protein CASSLGVYSNQPQHF.

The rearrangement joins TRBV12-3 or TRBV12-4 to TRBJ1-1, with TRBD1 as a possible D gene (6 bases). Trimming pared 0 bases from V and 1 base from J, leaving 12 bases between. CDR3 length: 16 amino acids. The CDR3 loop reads CASSLALGGANTEAFF. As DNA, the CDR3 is TGTGCCAGCAGTTTAGCGCTCGGGGGGGCGAACACTGAAGCTTTCTTT.

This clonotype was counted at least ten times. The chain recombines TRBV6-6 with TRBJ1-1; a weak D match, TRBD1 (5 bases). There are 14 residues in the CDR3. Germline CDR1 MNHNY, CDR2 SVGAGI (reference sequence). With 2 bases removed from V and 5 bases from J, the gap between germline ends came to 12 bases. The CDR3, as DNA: TGTGCCAGCAGTTACGGGGGAGTGCGGACTGAAGCTTTCTTT. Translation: CASSYGGVRTEAFF.

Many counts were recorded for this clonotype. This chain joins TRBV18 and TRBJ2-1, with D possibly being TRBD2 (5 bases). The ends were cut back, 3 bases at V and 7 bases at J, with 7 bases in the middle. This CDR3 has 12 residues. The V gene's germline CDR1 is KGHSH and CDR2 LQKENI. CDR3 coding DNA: TGTGCCAGCTCACCGGGAGAAAATGAGCAGTTCTTC. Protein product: CASSPGENEQFF.

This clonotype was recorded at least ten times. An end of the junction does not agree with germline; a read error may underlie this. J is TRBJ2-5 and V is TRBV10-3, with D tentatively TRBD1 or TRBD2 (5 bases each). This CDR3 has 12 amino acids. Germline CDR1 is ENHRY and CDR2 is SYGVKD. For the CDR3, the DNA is TGTGCCATCAGTGGGAACCGGGACCGAAGCGACTTC. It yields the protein CAISGNRDRSDF.

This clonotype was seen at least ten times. CDR3 loop: CASRIMVDAEQFF. CDR3 nucleotides: TGTGCCAGCAGGATTATGGTGGATGCTGAGCAGTTCTTC. The V gene is TRBV6-2 or TRBV6-3, the J gene TRBJ2-1; D unresolved. The CDR3 contains 13 residues. Trimming left V 6 bases short and J 9 bases short, with 15 bases between. Germline CDR1 is MNHEY and CDR2 is SVGEGT.

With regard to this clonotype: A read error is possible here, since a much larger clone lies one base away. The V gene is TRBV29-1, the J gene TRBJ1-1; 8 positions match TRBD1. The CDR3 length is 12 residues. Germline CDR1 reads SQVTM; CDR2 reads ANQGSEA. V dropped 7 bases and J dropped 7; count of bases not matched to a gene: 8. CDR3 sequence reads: CSGGQGAGEAFF. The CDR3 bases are TGCAGCGGTGGACAGGGAGCGGGTGAAGCTTTCTTT.

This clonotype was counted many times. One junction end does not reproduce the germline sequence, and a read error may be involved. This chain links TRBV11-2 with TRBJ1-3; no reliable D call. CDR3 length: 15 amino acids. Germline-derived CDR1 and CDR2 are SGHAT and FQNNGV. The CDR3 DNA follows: TGTGCCAGCAGCTTAGTTTTGTCCGCTGGGAACACCATATATTTT. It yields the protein CASSLVLSAGNTIYF.

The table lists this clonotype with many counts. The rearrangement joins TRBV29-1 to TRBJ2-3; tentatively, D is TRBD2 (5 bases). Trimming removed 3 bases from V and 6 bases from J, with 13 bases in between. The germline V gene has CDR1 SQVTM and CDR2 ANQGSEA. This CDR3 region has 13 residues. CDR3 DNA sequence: TGCAGCGTTGAGGAGGCTCCCCCCGATACGCAGTATTTT. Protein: CSVEEAPPDTQYF.

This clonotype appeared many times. CDR3: CATGTSGNIQYF. CDR3 coding DNA: TGTGCCACCGGGACTAGCGGAAACATTCAGTACTTC. This chain uses TRBV28 with TRBJ2-4; 11 nucleotides agree with TRBD2. J gave up 6 bases and V 10 bases, and 2 bases lay outside the gene matches. The length of the CDR3 is 12 residues. Looked up from germline, CDR1 is MDHEN and CDR2 is SYDVKM.

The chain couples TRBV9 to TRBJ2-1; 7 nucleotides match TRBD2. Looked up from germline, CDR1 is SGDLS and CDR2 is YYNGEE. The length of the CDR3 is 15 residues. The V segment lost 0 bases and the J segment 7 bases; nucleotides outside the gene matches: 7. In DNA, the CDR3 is TGTGCCAGCAGCGTAGCTAGCGGAGAATGGAATGAGCAGTTCTTC. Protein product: CASSVASGEWNEQFF.

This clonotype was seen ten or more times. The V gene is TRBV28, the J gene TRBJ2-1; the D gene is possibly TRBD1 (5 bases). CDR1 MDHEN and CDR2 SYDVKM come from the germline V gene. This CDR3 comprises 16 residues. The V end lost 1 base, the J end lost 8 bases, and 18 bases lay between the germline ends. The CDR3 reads CASSLYGRVAQYEQFF. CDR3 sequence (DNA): TGTGCCAGCAGTTTATATGGCAGGGTAGCCCAATATGAGCAGTTCTTC.

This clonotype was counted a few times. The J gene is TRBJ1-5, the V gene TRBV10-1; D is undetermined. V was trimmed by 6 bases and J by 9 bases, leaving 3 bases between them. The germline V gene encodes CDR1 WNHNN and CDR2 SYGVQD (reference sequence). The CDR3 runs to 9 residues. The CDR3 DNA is TGCGCCAGCAGCCCGCCCCAGCATTTT. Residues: CASSPPQHF.

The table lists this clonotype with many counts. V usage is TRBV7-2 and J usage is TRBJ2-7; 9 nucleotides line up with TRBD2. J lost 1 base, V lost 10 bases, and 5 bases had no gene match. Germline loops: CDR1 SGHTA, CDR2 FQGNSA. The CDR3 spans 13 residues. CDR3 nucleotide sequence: TGTGCCATCAGTAGCGGGGGATCCTACGAGCAGTACTTC. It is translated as CAISSGGSYEQYF.

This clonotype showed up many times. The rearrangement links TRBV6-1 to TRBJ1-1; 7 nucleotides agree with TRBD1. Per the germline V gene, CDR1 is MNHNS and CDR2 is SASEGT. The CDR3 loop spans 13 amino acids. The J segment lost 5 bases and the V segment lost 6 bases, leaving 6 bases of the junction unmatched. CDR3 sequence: CASRPQGRTEAFF. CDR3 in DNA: TGTGCCAGCAGACCACAGGGGAGGACTGAAGCTTTCTTT.

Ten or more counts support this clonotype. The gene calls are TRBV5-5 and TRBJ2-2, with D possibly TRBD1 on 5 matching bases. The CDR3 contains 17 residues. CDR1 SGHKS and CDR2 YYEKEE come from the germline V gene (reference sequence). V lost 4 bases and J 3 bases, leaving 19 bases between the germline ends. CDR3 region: CASSHTRSGADTGELFF. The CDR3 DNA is TGTGCCAGCAGCCACACACGCAGTGGGGCAGACACCGGGGAGCTGTTTTTT. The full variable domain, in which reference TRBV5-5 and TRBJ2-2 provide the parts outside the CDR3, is DAGVTQSPTHLIKTRGQQVTLRCSPISGHKSVSWYQQVLGQGPQFIFQYYEKEERGRGNFPDRFSARQFPNYSSELNVNALLLGDSALYLCASSHTRSGADTGELFFGEGSRLTVL.

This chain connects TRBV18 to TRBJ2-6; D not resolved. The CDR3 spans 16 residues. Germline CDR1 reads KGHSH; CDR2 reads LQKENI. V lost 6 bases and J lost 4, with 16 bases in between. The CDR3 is CASSQVSGFGANVLTF. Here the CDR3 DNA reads TGTGCCAGCTCCCAGGTCTCTGGATTCGGGGCCAACGTCCTGACTTTC.

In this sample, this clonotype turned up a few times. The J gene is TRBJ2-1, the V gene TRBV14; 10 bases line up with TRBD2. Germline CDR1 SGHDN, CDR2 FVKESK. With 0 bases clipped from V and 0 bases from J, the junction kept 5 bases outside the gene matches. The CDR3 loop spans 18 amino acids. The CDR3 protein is CASSQDLAGAGSYNEQFF. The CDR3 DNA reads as TGTGCCAGCAGCCAAGATCTAGCGGGGGCAGGCTCCTACAATGAGCAGTTCTTC.

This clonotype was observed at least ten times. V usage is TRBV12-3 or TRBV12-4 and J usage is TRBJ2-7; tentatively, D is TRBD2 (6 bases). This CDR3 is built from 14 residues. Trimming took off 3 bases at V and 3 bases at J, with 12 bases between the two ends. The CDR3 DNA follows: TGTGCCAGCAGTTTCCTCGGGGGTAACTACGAGCAGTACTTC. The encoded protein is CASSFLGGNYEQYF.

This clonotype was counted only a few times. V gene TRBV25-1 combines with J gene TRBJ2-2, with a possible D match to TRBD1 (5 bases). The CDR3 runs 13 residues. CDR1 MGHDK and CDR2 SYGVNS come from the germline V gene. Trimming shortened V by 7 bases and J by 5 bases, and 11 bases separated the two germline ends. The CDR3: CASKPRVTGELFF. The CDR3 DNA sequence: TGTGCCAGCAAGCCCAGGGTAACCGGGGAGCTGTTTTTT.

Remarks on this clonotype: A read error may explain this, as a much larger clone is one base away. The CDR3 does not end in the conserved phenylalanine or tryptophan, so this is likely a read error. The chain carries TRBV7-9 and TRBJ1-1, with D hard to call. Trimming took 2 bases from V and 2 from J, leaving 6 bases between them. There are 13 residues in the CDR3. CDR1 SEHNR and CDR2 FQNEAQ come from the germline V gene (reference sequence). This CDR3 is CASSLFTNTEAFL. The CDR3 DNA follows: TGTGCCAGCAGCTTATTTACCAACACTGAAGCTTTCTTG.

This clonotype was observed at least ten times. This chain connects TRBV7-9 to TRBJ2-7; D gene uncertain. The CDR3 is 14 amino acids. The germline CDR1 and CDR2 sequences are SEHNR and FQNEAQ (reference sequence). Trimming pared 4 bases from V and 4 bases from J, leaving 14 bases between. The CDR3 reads CASSSRKDIYEQYF. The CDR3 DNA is TGTGCCAGCAGCTCCCGGAAGGATATTTACGAGCAGTACTTC.

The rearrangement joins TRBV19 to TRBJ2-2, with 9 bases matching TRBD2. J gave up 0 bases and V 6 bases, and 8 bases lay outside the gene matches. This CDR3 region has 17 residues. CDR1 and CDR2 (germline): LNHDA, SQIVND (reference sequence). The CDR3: CASSPYLAGSNTGELFF. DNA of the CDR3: TGTGCCAGTAGCCCTTACCTAGCGGGGTCGAACACCGGGGAGCTGTTTTTT.